This TCR beta chain was found in a study of blood T cell repertoires in COVID-19. The wider study: Collection of acute and convalescent COVID-19 samples took place in the United States, Italy and Spain.

This clone appeared once. Germline values: CDR1 MNHEY, CDR2 SMNVEV (reference sequence). CDR3 size: 15 residues. The junction had 8 bases not matched to a gene; V was cut back by 3 bases and J by 8 bases. Using immunoSEQ multiplex PCR, the repertoire was profiled, and TCRdb retains in-frame clones only, with some absent. The sample comprises tens of thousands of clones, more than 75% of which are singletons, and 8.2% rests with the top ten. The sequenced sample was peripheral blood. The rearrangement links TRBV27 to TRBJ1-2; 11 bases fit TRBD1. The clonotype originates from a woman over 75 with acute or convalescent COVID-19. The CDR3 DNA is TGTGCCAGCAGTTTGTATGGACAGGGGGCGCGGGGCTACACCTTC. Protein sequence: CASSLYGQGARGYTF.